The sequence of this TCR beta chain was determined in a study of T cell responses to AZD1222 COVID-19 vaccine. For the study at large: Doses given second, at about 4 or about 12 weeks, were pooled.

Study-level findings and limits: Along spike, vaccine-associated CD4 TCRs were found throughout, with dominance at 160-218 and 743-854. After two AZD1222 doses, spike-specific TCR breadth and depth rose versus day 0.

This CDR3 is 11 amino acids long. Germline CDR1 and CDR2: GTSNPN and SVGIG (reference sequence). The ends were cut back, 3 bases at V and 8 bases at J, with 7 bases in the middle. Profiling relied on immunoSEQ multiplex PCR, and the TCRdb table lists in-frame clones only, not all of them. The data contain about 180,000 clones, about 89% of them seen just once; the ten biggest clones take up 1.5% to 2%. On this clone: As yet, its antigen is unknown.

V gene TRBV30 combines with J gene TRBJ1-4; D ambiguous. This specimen was peripheral blood, taken on day 0 of AZD1222 vaccination. The source of this sequence is an adult in good health. The CDR3, as DNA: TGTGCCTGGAGAAGCGGGGAAAAACTGTTTTTT. It translates to CAWRSGEKLFF.